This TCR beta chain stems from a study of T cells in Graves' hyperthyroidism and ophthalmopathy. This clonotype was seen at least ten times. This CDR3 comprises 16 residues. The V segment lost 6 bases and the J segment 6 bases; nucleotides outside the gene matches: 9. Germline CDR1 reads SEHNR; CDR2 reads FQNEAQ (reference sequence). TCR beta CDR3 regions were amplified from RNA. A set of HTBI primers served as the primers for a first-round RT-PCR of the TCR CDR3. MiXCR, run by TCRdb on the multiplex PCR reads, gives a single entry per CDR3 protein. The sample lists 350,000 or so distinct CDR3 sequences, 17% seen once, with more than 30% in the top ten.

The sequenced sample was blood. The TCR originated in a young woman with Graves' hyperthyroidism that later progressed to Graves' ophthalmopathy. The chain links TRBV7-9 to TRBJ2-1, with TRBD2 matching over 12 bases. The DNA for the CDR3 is TGTGCCAGCAGGGCTAGCGGGAGGGTATCGTTCAATGAGCAGTTCTTC. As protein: CASRASGRVSFNEQFF.